This T cell receptor (beta chain) stems from a study of T cell repertoires in cytomegalovirus infection. This clonotype was seen a few times. Antigen specificity is unknown. This CDR3 has 18 amino acids. CDR1 MNHEY and CDR2 SVGEGT come from the germline V gene. With 0 bases removed from V and 2 bases from J, the gap between germline ends came to 14 bases. TCRdb processed the reads anew with MiXCR; each CDR3 protein has one entry. The sample consists of 70,000 to 85,000 distinct CDR3 sequences, 35% to 45% of them appearing once. This clonotype was obtained from a human donor in good health (CMV status not recorded). Some clones in this sample may be carry-over from other donors' samples. The chain carries TRBV6-2 or TRBV6-3 and TRBJ1-6, with D unresolved. The sample was CD8+ T cells from cultured PBMCs, taken from culture after CMV antigen stimulation. The CDR3 DNA follows: TGTGCCAGCAGTTACTCGACCGGCTACGGAGCCTATAATTCACCCCTCCACTTT. Amino acids: CASSYSTGYGAYNSPLHF.